The clone carrying this T cell receptor (beta chain) was seen only once. Antigen: not known. This specimen includes other DNA sequences encoding the same CDR3. All donors were healthy HIV-negative adults lacking recent acute infections or vaccinations. This sample was taken from a study of shared clonotypes between healthy human individuals. Measured with immunoSEQ multiplex PCR; TCRdb has only the in-frame clones, and not every one. The table shows roughly 2 million clones, with around 95% occurring only once. V lost 3 bases and J lost 3, with 2 bases in between. Germline assignment: CDR1 MNHNS and CDR2 SASEGT. This CDR3 has 12 residues. The study, taken as a whole, reports: Larger estimated richness was generally seen in naive subsets than in memory subsets.

V is TRBV6-1 and J is TRBJ2-2; D is unclear. The specimen sequenced was naive CD4+ T cells sorted from blood. Sample subset: CD45RA+ positively selected. The TCR was taken from a man between 18 and 29 years old in good health. The DNA for the CDR3 is TGTGCCAGCAGTGAGTACACCGGGGAGCTGTTTTTT. This encodes CASSEYTGELFF.